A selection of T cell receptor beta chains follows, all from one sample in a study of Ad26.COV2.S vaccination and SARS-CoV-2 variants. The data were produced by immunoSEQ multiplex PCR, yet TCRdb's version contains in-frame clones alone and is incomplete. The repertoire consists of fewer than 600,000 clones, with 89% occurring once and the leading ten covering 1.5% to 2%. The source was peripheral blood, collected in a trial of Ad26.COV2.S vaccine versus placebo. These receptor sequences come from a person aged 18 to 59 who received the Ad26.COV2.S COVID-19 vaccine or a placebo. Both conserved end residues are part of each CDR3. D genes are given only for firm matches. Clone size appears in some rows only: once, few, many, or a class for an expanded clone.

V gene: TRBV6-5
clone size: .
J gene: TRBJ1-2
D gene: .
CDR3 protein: CASSYFGGPRNF
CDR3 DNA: TGTGCCAGCAGTTATTTTGGGGGGCCGCGGAATTTC

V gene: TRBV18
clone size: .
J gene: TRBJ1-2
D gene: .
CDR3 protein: CASSLITDPDGYTF
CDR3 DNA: TGTGCCAGCTCACTCATAACGGATCCCGATGGCTACACCTTC

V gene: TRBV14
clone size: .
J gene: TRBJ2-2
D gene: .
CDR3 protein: CASSQDRTWDFRELFF
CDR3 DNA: TGTGCCAGCAGCCAAGATCGGACCTGGGATTTCCGGGAGCTGTTTTTT

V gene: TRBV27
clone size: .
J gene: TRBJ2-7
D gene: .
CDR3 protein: CASSLGTGFDEQYF
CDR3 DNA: TGTGCCAGCAGTTTAGGAACAGGGTTCGACGAGCAGTACTTC

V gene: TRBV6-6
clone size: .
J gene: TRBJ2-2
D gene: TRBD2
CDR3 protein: CASTKRETGELFF
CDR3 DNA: TGTGCCAGCACCAAGCGGGAGACCGGGGAGCTGTTTTTT

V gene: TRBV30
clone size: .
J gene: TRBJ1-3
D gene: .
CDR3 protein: CAGTGSSGNTIYF
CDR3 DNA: TGTGCCGGAACAGGTAGCTCTGGAAACACCATATATTTT

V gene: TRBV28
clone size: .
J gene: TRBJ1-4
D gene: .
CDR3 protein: CASSLKWTAANEKLFF
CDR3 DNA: TGTGCCAGCAGTTTAAAATGGACAGCGGCTAATGAAAAACTGTTTTTT

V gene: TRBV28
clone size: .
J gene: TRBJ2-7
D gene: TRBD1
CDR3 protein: CASSLETGTLQYEQYF
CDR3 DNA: TGTGCCAGCAGTCTGGAGACAGGGACCCTACAATACGAGCAGTACTTC

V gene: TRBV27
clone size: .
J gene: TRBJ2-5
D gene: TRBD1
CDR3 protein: CASSPHGRGYGETQYF
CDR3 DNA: TGTGCCAGCAGTCCCCATGGCAGGGGGTACGGTGAGACCCAGTACTTC

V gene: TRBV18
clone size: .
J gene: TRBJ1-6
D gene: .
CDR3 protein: CASSPRSGIINSPLHF
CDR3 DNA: TGTGCCAGCTCACCACGGAGCGGGATAATTAATTCACCCCTCCACTTT

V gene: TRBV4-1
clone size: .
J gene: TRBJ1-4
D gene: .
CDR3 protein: CASSQVGMLSLGEKLFF
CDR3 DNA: TGCGCCAGCAGCCAAGTCGGGATGCTAAGCTTGGGTGAAAAACTGTTTTTT

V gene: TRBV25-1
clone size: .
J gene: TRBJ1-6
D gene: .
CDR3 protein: CASSDGQSNSPLHF
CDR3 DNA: TGTGCCAGCAGTGATGGACAGTCTAATTCACCCCTCCACTTT

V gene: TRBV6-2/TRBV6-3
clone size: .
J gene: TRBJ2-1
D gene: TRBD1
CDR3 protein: CASSYSSGTGVYEQFF
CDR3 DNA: TGTGCCAGCAGTTACTCTTCCGGGACAGGGGTCTATGAGCAGTTCTTC

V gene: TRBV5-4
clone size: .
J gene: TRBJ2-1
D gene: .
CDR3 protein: CASSLSASSSYNEQFF
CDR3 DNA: TGTGCCAGCAGCTTGTCGGCTAGCAGCTCCTACAATGAGCAGTTCTTC

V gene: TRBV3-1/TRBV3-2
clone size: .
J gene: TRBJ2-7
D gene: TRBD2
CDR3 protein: CASSQELARHYEQYF
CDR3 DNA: TGTGCCAGCAGCCAAGAACTAGCGCGGCATTACGAGCAGTACTTC

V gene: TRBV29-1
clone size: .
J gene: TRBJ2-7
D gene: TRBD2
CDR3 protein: CSVVTSTYEQYF
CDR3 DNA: TGCAGCGTCGTGACTAGCACCTACGAGCAGTACTTC

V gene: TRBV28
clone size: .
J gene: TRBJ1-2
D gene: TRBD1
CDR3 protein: CASRLGQLGYGYTF
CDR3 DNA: TGTGCCAGCAGGTTGGGACAGCTAGGATATGGCTACACCTTC

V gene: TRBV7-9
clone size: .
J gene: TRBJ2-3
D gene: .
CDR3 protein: CASSPWGGSTDTQYF
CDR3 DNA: TGTGCCAGCAGCCCGTGGGGCGGGAGCACAGATACGCAGTATTTT

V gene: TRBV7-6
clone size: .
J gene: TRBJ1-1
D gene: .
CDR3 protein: CASSLGENTEAFF
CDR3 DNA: TGTGCCAGCAGCTTGGGCGAAAACACTGAAGCTTTCTTT

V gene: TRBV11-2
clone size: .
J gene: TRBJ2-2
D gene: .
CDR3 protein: CASSYGAGSSTGELFF
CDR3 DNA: TGTGCCAGCAGCTATGGAGCGGGTAGCAGCACCGGGGAGCTGTTTTTT

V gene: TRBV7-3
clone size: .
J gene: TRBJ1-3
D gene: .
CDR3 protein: CASSRGDPSSGNTIYF
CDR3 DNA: TGTGCCAGCAGCCGCGGGGACCCGAGCTCTGGAAACACCATATATTTT

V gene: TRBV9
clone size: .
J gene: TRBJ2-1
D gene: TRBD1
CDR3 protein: CASSVGTGWSGEQFF
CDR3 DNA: TGTGCCAGCAGCGTAGGGACAGGGTGGTCAGGGGAGCAGTTCTTC

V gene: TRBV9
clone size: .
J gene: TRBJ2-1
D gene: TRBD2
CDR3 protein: CASSGRGGDRFSEQFF
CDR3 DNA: TGTGCCAGCAGCGGCCGGGGGGGCGATAGGTTTAGTGAGCAGTTCTTC

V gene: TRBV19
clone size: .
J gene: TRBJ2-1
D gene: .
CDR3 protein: CASSRAAPNNEQFF
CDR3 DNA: TGTGCCAGTAGTCGAGCGGCACCTAACAATGAGCAGTTCTTC

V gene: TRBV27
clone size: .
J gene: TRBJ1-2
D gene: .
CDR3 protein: CASKHTRDPHGYTF
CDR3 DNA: TGTGCCAGCAAACACACTCGGGATCCCCATGGCTACACCTTC

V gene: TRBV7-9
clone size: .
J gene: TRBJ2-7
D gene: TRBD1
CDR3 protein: CASSRGQGADEQYF
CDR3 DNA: TGTGCCAGCAGCCGGGGACAGGGGGCCGACGAGCAGTACTTC

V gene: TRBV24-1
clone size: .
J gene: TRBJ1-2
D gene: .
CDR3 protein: CATSDWHGWSYGYTF
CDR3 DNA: TGTGCCACCAGTGATTGGCATGGGTGGAGTTACGGCTACACCTTC

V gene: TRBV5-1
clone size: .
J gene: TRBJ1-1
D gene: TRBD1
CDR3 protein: CASSQDRVGITEAFF
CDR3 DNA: TGCGCCAGCAGCCAAGACAGGGTGGGGATCACTGAAGCTTTCTTT

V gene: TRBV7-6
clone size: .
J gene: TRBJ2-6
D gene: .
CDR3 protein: CASSLSIGSGANVLTF
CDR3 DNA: TGTGCCAGCAGCTTAAGTATCGGATCTGGGGCCAACGTCCTGACTTTC

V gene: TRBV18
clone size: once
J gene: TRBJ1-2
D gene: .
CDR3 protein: CASSPAGSYGYTF
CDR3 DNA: TGTGCCAGCTCACCAGCGGGGAGCTATGGCTACACCTTC

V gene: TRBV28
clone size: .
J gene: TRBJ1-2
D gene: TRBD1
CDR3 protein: CASSLHQQGVRGYTF
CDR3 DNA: TGTGCCAGCAGTTTGCACCAACAGGGGGTGAGAGGCTACACCTTC

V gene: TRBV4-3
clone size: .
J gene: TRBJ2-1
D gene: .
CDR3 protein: CASSQAERSPYNEQFF
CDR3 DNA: TGCGCCAGCAGCCAAGCCGAGCGGAGTCCCTACAATGAGCAGTTCTTC

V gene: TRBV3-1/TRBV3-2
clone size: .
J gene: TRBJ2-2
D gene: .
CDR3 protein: CASSQDLPGVTGELFF
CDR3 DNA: TGTGCCAGCAGCCAGGATTTGCCAGGGGTCACCGGGGAGCTGTTTTTT

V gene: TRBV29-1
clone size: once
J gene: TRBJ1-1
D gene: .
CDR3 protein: CSVVGGLTEAFF
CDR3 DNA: TGCAGCGTTGTGGGGGGTTTGACTGAAGCTTTCTTT

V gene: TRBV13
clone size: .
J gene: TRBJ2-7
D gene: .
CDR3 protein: CASRRTDTVFYEQYF
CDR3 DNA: TGTGCCAGCAGGCGGACAGACACGGTTTTCTACGAGCAGTACTTC

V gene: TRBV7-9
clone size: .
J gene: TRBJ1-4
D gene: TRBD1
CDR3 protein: CASSLARQGGRTNEKLFF
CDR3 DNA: TGTGCCAGCAGCTTAGCGAGGCAGGGGGGAAGAACTAATGAAAAACTGTTTTTT

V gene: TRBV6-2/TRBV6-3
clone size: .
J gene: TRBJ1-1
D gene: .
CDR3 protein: CASSYSSGPEAFF
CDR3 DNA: TGTGCCAGCAGTTACTCCTCGGGACCTGAAGCTTTCTTT

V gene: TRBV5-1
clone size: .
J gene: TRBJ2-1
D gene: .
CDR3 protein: CASSLLAWDGGNEQFF
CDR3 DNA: TGCGCCAGCAGCCTCCTAGCGTGGGACGGGGGCAATGAGCAGTTCTTC

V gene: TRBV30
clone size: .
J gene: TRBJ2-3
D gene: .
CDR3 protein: CAWSVSGGPDTQYF
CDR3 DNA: TGTGCCTGGAGCGTATCAGGGGGGCCAGATACGCAGTATTTT

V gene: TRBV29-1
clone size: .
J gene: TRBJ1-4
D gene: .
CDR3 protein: CSVAGQNEKLFF
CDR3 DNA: TGCAGCGTTGCAGGCCAAAATGAAAAACTGTTTTTT

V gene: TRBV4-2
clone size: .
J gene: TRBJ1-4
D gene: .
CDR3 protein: CASSQEVGRSFEKLFF
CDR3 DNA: TGTGCCAGCAGCCAAGAGGTCGGACGGAGTTTTGAAAAACTGTTTTTT

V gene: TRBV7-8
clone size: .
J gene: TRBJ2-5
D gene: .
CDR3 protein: CASSPVGGEDGETQYF
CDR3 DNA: TGTGCCAGCAGCCCCGTCGGAGGGGAGGACGGGGAGACCCAGTACTTC

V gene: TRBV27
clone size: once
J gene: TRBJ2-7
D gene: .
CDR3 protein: CASSPQGMWEQYF
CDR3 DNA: TGTGCCAGCAGTCCCCAGGGGATGTGGGAGCAGTACTTC

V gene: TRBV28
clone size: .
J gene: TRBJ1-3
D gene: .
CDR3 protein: CASSLLQALSSGNTIYF
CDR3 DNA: TGTGCCAGCAGTCTCCTCCAGGCCCTTAGCTCTGGAAACACCATATATTTT